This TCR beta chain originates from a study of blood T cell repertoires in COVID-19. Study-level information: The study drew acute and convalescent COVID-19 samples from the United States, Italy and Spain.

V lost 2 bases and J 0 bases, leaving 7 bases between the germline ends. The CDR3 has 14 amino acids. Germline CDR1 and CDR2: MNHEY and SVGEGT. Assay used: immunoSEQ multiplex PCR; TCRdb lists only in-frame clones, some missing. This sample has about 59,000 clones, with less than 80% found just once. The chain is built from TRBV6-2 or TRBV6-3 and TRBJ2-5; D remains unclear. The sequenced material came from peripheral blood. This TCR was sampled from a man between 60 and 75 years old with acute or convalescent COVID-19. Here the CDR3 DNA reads TGTGCCAGCAGTTACGTACGGTACCAAGAGACCCAGTACTTC. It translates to CASSYVRYQETQYF.